These 23 T cell receptor beta chains originate from one sample sequenced in a study of T cell changes during pregnancy in multiple sclerosis. The assay was immunoSEQ multiplex PCR, and TCRdb's table has in-frame clones only and misses some. The table has some 68,000 clones, 80% to 95% seen once. Sequenced material: peripheral blood, taken in the second trimester of pregnancy. These receptors were taken from a female donor with multiple sclerosis, enrolled in a pregnancy study.

The chain recombines TRBV5-1 with TRBJ2-2, with 8 nucleotides matching TRBD2. With 7 bases clipped from V and 4 bases from J, the junction kept 12 bases outside the gene matches. Per germline, CDR1 SGHRS and CDR2 YFSETQ. The CDR3 runs to 16 residues. CDR3 loop: CASFTDGGAFTGELFF. For the CDR3, the DNA is TGCGCCAGCTTCACGGACGGGGGGGCCTTCACCGGGGAGCTGTTTTTT.

V and J are TRBV5-1 and TRBJ2-7, with 7 positions matching TRBD1. V gave up 0 bases and J gave up 3 bases; unmatched junction bases: 6. From germline, CDR1 is SGHRS and CDR2 YFSETQ. This CDR3 contains 15 residues. In nucleotides, the CDR3 is TGCGCCAGCAGCTTGGCCGGGACAGCCCTCTACGAGCAGTACTTC. Amino acids: CASSLAGTALYEQYF.

V is TRBV27 and J is TRBJ2-1; 11 nucleotides match TRBD1. The CDR3 is 16 amino acids. V shed 5 bases and J 6 bases; nucleotides not matched to a gene: 9. Germline V CDR1 and CDR2: MNHEY, SMNVEV (reference sequence). CDR3 amino acids: CASSHGDRGFRNEQFF. CDR3 in DNA: TGTGCCAGCAGTCACGGGGACAGGGGGTTTCGCAATGAGCAGTTCTTC.

This chain connects TRBV5-8 to TRBJ2-2; perhaps TRBD1 as D (6 bases). The CDR3 contains 17 residues. Looked up from germline, CDR1 is SGHTS and CDR2 is YDEGEE. V was shortened by 3 bases and J by 4 bases, with 19 bases between the two germline ends. CDR3 region: CASSWGRRGAGTGELFF. In DNA form, the CDR3 reads TGTGCCAGCAGCTGGGGGCGACGAGGGGCGGGCACCGGGGAGCTGTTTTTT.

The V call is TRBV7-2, the J call TRBJ1-5, with TRBD1 matching 9 bases. The germline CDR1 and CDR2 sequences are SGHTA and FQGNSA. The CDR3 length is 14 residues. V was pared by 5 bases and J by 11 bases, with 10 bases of the junction left unmatched. The CDR3 sequence is CASSDGQGRVSQHF. DNA for the CDR3: TGTGCCAGCAGCGACGGACAGGGGAGAGTGTCCCAGCATTTT.

The CDR3 loop is CAWRTQGRGTDTQYF. The CDR3 region has the DNA TGTGCCTGGAGAACCCAGGGGAGGGGCACAGATACGCAGTATTTT. This chain uses TRBV30 with TRBJ2-3, with a possible D match to TRBD2 (7 bases). The germline V gene has CDR1 GTSNPN and CDR2 SVGIG (reference sequence). Between the trimmed V and J ends, which lost 3 bases and 1 base, there was a span of 14 bases. This CDR3 has 15 residues.

V usage is TRBV6-5 and J usage is TRBJ1-1; TRBD1 is a possible D gene (6 bases). V lost 3 bases to trimming and J lost 3 bases, with 14 bases between them. Germline values: CDR1 MNHEY, CDR2 SVGAGI. This CDR3 is built from 15 residues. The CDR3 protein is CASSYFAGGYTEAFF. The CDR3 DNA reads as TGTGCCAGCAGTTATTTCGCGGGGGGCTACACTGAAGCTTTCTTT.

This clone was seen just once. The chain couples TRBV9 to TRBJ2-1, with D possibly being TRBD2 (5 bases). CDR1 is SGDLS and CDR2 is YYNGEE in the germline V gene. V lost 0 bases to trimming and J lost 12 bases, with 13 bases between them. The CDR3 runs to 13 residues. The CDR3 nucleotides are TGTGCCAGCAGCGTAGGACTAATGGGTGGGCAGTTCTTC. Its protein is CASSVGLMGGQFF.

This sequence joins TRBV4-3 and TRBJ1-1; D gene ambiguous. The CDR3 totals 16 residues. CDR1 and CDR2 from the germline V gene are LGHNA and YSLEER. V lost 0 bases and J lost 1, with 12 bases in between. The CDR3: CASSQEWRQRNTEAFF. The CDR3 DNA is TGCGCCAGCAGCCAAGAATGGCGACAAAGGAACACTGAAGCTTTCTTT.

The J gene is TRBJ1-1, the V gene TRBV19, with TRBD1 matching over 8 bases. The CDR3 sequence is 17 residues long. V lost 3 bases, J lost 0 bases, and 9 bases stayed unmatched. Germline-derived CDR1 and CDR2 are LNHDA and SQIVND (reference sequence). The CDR3 region is CASSILDRALMNTEAFF. DNA of the CDR3: TGTGCCAGTAGTATTTTGGACAGGGCCCTCATGAACACTGAAGCTTTCTTT.

The rearrangement joins TRBV2 to TRBJ1-2; 7 nucleotides match TRBD1. Germline trimming cut 2 bases from V and 8 bases from J; bases unmatched to any gene: 17. The CDR3 totals 17 residues. Germline CDR1 SNHLY, CDR2 FYNNEI. CDR3 loop: CASSETSGQARLRGYTF. The CDR3 DNA sequence: TGTGCCAGCAGTGAAACCAGCGGACAGGCTAGGCTAAGGGGCTACACCTTC.

J is TRBJ2-5 and V is TRBV5-4; no definite D call. V lost 2 bases, J lost 2 bases, and 7 bases lay in between. This CDR3 has 13 residues. The V gene's germline CDR1 is SGHNT and CDR2 YYREEE (reference sequence). CDR3 protein: CASSFGRQETQYF. The DNA of the CDR3 is TGTGCCAGCAGCTTCGGCAGGCAAGAGACCCAGTACTTC. The whole variable domain, filled in from reference TRBV5-4 and TRBJ2-5, reads ETGVTQSPTHLIKTRGQQVTLRCSSQSGHNTVSWYQQALGQGPQFIFQYYREEENGRGNFPPRFSGLQFPNYSSELNVNALELDDSALYLCASSFGRQETQYFGPGTRLLVL.

This clone appeared a single time. The chain recombines TRBV29-1 with TRBJ2-1; 8 bases match TRBD1. With 7 bases clipped from V and 0 bases from J, the junction kept 5 bases outside the gene matches. Looked up from germline, CDR1 is SQVTM and CDR2 is ANQGSEA. There are 14 residues in the CDR3. The CDR3 sequence: CSGQGQNSYNEQFF. CDR3 DNA sequence: TGCAGCGGACAGGGGCAGAACTCCTACAATGAGCAGTTCTTC.

This clone has a single count. J is TRBJ1-5 and V is TRBV6-1; D unresolved. Germline V gene sequence: CDR1 MNHNS, CDR2 SASEGT. The V gene lost 4 bases and the J gene lost 0 bases, with 10 bases spanning the gap. The CDR3 has 15 amino acids. Here the CDR3 reads CASSAGSYSNQPQHF. CDR3 nucleotides: TGTGCCAGCAGTGCAGGTTCGTATAGCAATCAGCCCCAGCATTTT.

The J gene is TRBJ2-1, the V gene TRBV11-2, with 13 bases fitting TRBD2. In germline, CDR1 is SGHAT, CDR2 FQNNGV. The V gene end was trimmed by 0 bases and the J gene end by 0 bases; junction bases not matched to a gene: 5. This CDR3 has 19 residues. The CDR3 spells CASSLDRTSGRTSYNEQFF. Written as DNA, the CDR3 is TGTGCCAGCAGCTTAGACCGGACTAGCGGGAGAACCTCCTACAATGAGCAGTTCTTC.

The rearrangement uses TRBV10-3 and TRBJ2-5; the D gene is possibly TRBD2 (6 bases). Trimming shortened V by 3 bases and J by 1 base, and 15 bases separated the two germline ends. Germline V gene data show CDR1 as ENHRY and CDR2 as SYGVKD. This CDR3 has 16 residues. This chain's CDR3 is CAISEGGVNGQETQYF. The CDR3 DNA is TGTGCCATCAGTGAAGGAGGGGTCAACGGCCAAGAGACCCAGTACTTC.

The V and J genes are TRBV30 and TRBJ2-5; D is undetermined. Trimming removed 2 bases at V and 2 bases at J, with 3 bases between. The CDR3 consists of 11 residues. Germline V gene data show CDR1 as GTSNPN and CDR2 as SVGIG (reference sequence). CDR3 nucleotides: TGTGCCTGGAGTTTACAAGAGACCCAGTACTTC. Translated: CAWSLQETQYF.

This rearrangement joins TRBV7-2 to TRBJ2-7; a weak D match, TRBD1 (5 bases). This CDR3 has 16 residues. Germline V gives CDR1 SGHTA, CDR2 FQGNSA. V was clipped by 1 base and J by 3 bases, with 16 bases between them. Here the CDR3 reads CASSLVGFGRDYEQYF. The DNA for the CDR3 is TGTGCCAGCAGCTTAGTAGGGTTTGGCAGGGACTACGAGCAGTACTTC.

The chain's CDR3 is CASRTTGSSGNTIYF. The CDR3 DNA is TGTGCCAGCAGGACAACAGGGAGCTCTGGAAACACCATATATTTT. The chain links TRBV6-5 to TRBJ1-3; tentatively, D is TRBD1 (6 bases). The germline V and J ends were trimmed by 6 bases and 0 bases, with 12 bases remaining between them. CDR3 size: 15 residues. The V gene's germline CDR1 is MNHEY and CDR2 SVGAGI.

The chain combines TRBV7-2 with TRBJ2-5, with D possibly TRBD1 on 6 matching bases. This CDR3 contains 14 residues. Germline CDR1 and CDR2: SGHTA and FQGNSA. Trimming removed 5 bases from V and 5 bases from J, with 15 bases in between. CDR3 region: CASSTRTVLETQYF. DNA for the CDR3: TGTGCCAGCAGCACTCGGACAGTTCTGGAGACCCAGTACTTC.

The chain couples TRBV5-6 to TRBJ2-3, with 9 bases lining up with TRBD1. Germline trimming cut 2 bases from V and 6 bases from J; bases unmatched to any gene: 7. Germline loops: CDR1 SGHDT, CDR2 YYEEEE. There are 15 residues in the CDR3. The CDR3 coding sequence is TGTGCCAGCAGCTTCCCGGGACAGGGTAGTGATACGCAGTATTTT. Protein product: CASSFPGQGSDTQYF.

The chain carries TRBV12-5 and TRBJ2-7; TRBD1 agrees at 7 bases. This CDR3 region has 16 residues. The J segment lost 2 bases and the V segment lost 2 bases, leaving 9 bases of the junction unmatched. Germline V gives CDR1 LGHNT, CDR2 FRNRAP. CDR3 nucleotides: TGTGCTAGTGGTTTGAGGACGGACAGGTTCCCCTACGAGCAGTACTTC. Amino acid sequence: CASGLRTDRFPYEQYF.

J is TRBJ2-2 and V is TRBV29-1, with D possibly TRBD2 on 6 matching bases. Trimming removed 5 bases from V and 6 bases from J, with 7 bases in between. The CDR3 length is 11 residues. Germline V gives CDR1 SQVTM, CDR2 ANQGSEA. The CDR3: CSVWGAGELFF. The CDR3 coding sequence is TGCAGCGTTTGGGGGGCCGGGGAGCTGTTTTTT.